This T cell receptor beta chain was sequenced during a study of T cells in tuberculosis. After removal of 4 bases from V and 13 bases from J, the junction contained 10 bases not matched to a gene. Germline lookup yields CDR1 LGHNA and CDR2 YSLEER. The CDR3 is 14 residues long. Clones were sequenced by immunoSEQ multiplex PCR, and TCRdb holds only the in-frame ones, with some missing. Of 85,000 to 100,000 clones in the sample, approximately 90% were seen once. Sorting used thawed, overnight-rested PBMC stained with anti-CD3, a viability dye and GMM-loaded CD1B tetramer. The lipid loaded on the CD1B tetramers was C32 glucose monomycolate from Rhodococcus equi. This clone occurred a few times.

The sequence derives from an adult woman with latent tuberculosis. V is TRBV4-3 and J is TRBJ1-6; 7 nucleotides align to TRBD1. Sequenced input: CD1b-GMM tetramer-negative cells sorted from PBMCs. The CDR3 protein is CASSPRTGSPPLHF. The CDR3 coding sequence is TGCGCCAGCAGCCCCAGGACAGGCTCCCCGCCCCTCCACTTT.